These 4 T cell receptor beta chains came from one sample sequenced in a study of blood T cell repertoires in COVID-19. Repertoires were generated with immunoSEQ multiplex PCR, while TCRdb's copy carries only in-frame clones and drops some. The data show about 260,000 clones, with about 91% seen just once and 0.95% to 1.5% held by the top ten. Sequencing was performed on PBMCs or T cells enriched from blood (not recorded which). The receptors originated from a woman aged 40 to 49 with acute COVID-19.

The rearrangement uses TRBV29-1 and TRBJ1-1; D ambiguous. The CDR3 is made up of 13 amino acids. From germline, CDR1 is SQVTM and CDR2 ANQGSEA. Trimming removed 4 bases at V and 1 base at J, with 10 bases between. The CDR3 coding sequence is TGCAGCGTTGGACTCCGGGAGAACACTGAAGCTTTCTTT. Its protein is CSVGLRENTEAFF.

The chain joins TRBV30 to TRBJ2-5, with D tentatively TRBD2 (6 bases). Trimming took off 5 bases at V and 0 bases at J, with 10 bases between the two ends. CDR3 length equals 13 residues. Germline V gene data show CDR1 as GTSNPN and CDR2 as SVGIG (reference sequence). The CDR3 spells CAWEGTHQETQYF. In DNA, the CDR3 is TGTGCCTGGGAAGGGACTCACCAAGAGACCCAGTACTTC.

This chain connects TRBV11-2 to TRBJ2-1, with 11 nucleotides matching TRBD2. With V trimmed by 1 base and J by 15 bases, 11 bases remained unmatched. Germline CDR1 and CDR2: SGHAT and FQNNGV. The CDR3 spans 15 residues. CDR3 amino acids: CASSLGGLAAHILFF. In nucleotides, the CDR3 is TGTGCCAGCAGCTTAGGGGGACTAGCGGCTCATATTTTGTTCTTC.

As DNA, the CDR3 is TGTGCCAGTGCGGGACAGGATATCATCCACACTGAAGCTTTCTTT. Encoded protein: CASAGQDIIHTEAFF. This rearrangement joins TRBV19 to TRBJ1-1, with 8 bases lining up with TRBD1. With 8 bases clipped from V and 3 bases from J, the junction kept 11 bases outside the gene matches. This CDR3 comprises 15 residues. The germline V gene has CDR1 LNHDA and CDR2 SQIVND (reference sequence).